This paragraph covers one T cell receptor beta chain sequence. The data stem from a study of shared clonotypes between healthy human individuals. Both subsets, CD45RA+ naive and CD45RA-negative memory, were split from the CD4+ cells. V trimming: 4 bases; J trimming: 5 bases; junction bases outside the gene matches: 6. This CDR3 has 15 residues. In germline, CDR1 is SGHVS, CDR2 FQNEAQ. Every immunoSEQ plate was one replicate of a subset's evenly spread DNA. Measured with immunoSEQ multiplex PCR; TCRdb has only the in-frame clones, and not every one. Of around 1,000,000 clones in the sample, approximately 80% were seen once.

This rearrangement joins TRBV7-8 to TRBJ1-5; 9 bases map to TRBD1. The sample was memory CD4+ T cells from PBMCs. Subset indicated: CD45RA-negative fraction. This TCR was recovered from a man between 18 and 35 years old in good health. Some clones in this sample may be carry-over from other donors' samples. For the CDR3, the DNA is TGTGCCAGCAGCTCCCGGGACAGGGACCATCAGCCCCAGCATTTT. Protein sequence: CASSSRDRDHQPQHF.